This is a list of T cell receptor beta chains from one sample in a study of OX40 agonist ivuxolimab in advanced cancers. Some clones are missing from TCRdb's copy, which holds only in-frame ones; the method was immunoSEQ multiplex PCR. The table has roughly 91,000 clones, 80% to 90% seen once. Material: CD4+ or CD8+ T cells sorted from blood, obtained in a trial of the OX40 agonist ivuxolimab. Receptor source: an adult with an advanced solid tumor such as melanoma, head and neck, liver or kidney cancer. Each CDR3 is given with its conserved first and last residue. The D gene is left open where the match is weak. Expanded clones are given a class, and other clones once, few, many or no size at all.

J gene: TRBJ1-5; clone size: NA; V gene: TRBV19; D gene: TRBD1; CDR3 DNA: TGTGCCAGTAGCTGGACAGGGAACAATCAGCCCCAGCATTTT; CDR3 protein: CASSWTGNNQPQHF
J gene: TRBJ1-1; clone size: NA; V gene: TRBV7-2; D gene: NA; CDR3 DNA: TGTGCCAGCAGCACGCGACAGGATTTGAACACTGAAGCTTTCTTT; CDR3 protein: CASSTRQDLNTEAFF
J gene: TRBJ1-3; clone size: few; V gene: TRBV7-2; D gene: NA; CDR3 DNA: TGTGCCAGCAGCTTACCAGGGGCCTATCTCTCTGGAAACACCATATATTTT; CDR3 protein: CASSLPGAYLSGNTIYF
J gene: TRBJ2-2; clone size: once; V gene: TRBV25-1; D gene: NA; CDR3 DNA: TGTGCCAGCGCCGAGAGAACCGGGGAGCTGTTTTTT; CDR3 protein: CASAERTGELFF
J gene: TRBJ1-4; clone size: NA; V gene: TRBV5-1; D gene: NA; CDR3 DNA: TGCGCCAGCAGTCTGACAGCTCCGGCTAATGAAAAACTGTTTTTT; CDR3 protein: CASSLTAPANEKLFF
J gene: TRBJ1-4; clone size: NA; V gene: TRBV28; D gene: NA; CDR3 DNA: TGTGCCACGGAACAGGGCCCCAATGAAAAACTGTTTTTT; CDR3 protein: CATEQGPNEKLFF
J gene: TRBJ2-1; clone size: once; V gene: TRBV27; D gene: TRBD1; CDR3 DNA: TGTGCCAGCAGTACTGTACAGGGGGCTATATACAATGAGCAGTTCTTC; CDR3 protein: CASSTVQGAIYNEQFF
J gene: TRBJ2-7; clone size: NA; V gene: TRBV6-5; D gene: NA; CDR3 DNA: TGTGCCAGCAGTCAAATAGGGTGGCTCTCTGAGCAGTACTTC; CDR3 protein: CASSQIGWLSEQYF
J gene: TRBJ2-7; clone size: NA; V gene: TRBV28; D gene: NA; CDR3 DNA: TGTGCCAGCAGTAGTTCCGGGGGCCTTCGCTCCTACGAGCAGTACTTC; CDR3 protein: CASSSSGGLRSYEQYF
J gene: TRBJ1-4; clone size: NA; V gene: TRBV2; D gene: NA; CDR3 DNA: TGTGCCAGCAGTACCGGGGCTTATGGTAATGAAAAACTGTTTTTT; CDR3 protein: CASSTGAYGNEKLFF
J gene: TRBJ2-3; clone size: NA; V gene: TRBV5-1; D gene: TRBD1; CDR3 DNA: TGCGCCAGCAGCCCGGGACAGGGTGCAGATACGCAGTATTTT; CDR3 protein: CASSPGQGADTQYF
J gene: TRBJ1-4; clone size: NA; V gene: TRBV7-9; D gene: NA; CDR3 DNA: TGTGCCAGCAGCTTAGACAGGGATGAAGAAAAACTGTTTTTT; CDR3 protein: CASSLDRDEEKLFF
J gene: TRBJ1-1; clone size: NA; V gene: TRBV20-1; D gene: NA; CDR3 DNA: TGCAGAGGGGCCCGGGACACTGAAGCTTTCTTT; CDR3 protein: CRGARDTEAFF
J gene: TRBJ1-1; clone size: NA; V gene: TRBV6-5; D gene: NA; CDR3 DNA: TGTGCCAGCCTGCTCGGGCCGGCGAGGGTGAGTGAAGCTTTCTTT; CDR3 protein: CASLLGPARVSEAFF
J gene: TRBJ1-1; clone size: NA; V gene: TRBV7-9; D gene: NA; CDR3 DNA: TGTGCCAGCAGCAGGTCGGGGCAAGCGGCTGAAGCTTTCTTT; CDR3 protein: CASSRSGQAAEAFF
J gene: TRBJ1-3; clone size: NA; V gene: TRBV5-4; D gene: NA; CDR3 DNA: TGTGCCAGCAGCCCGGACTTGAGGGGAGCTGGAAACACCATATATTTT; CDR3 protein: CASSPDLRGAGNTIYF
J gene: TRBJ2-2; clone size: NA; V gene: TRBV7-2; D gene: TRBD1; CDR3 DNA: TGTGCCAGCAGCCAACAGGGGGCGGCCGGGGAGCTGTTTTTT; CDR3 protein: CASSQQGAAGELFF
J gene: TRBJ1-2; clone size: NA; V gene: TRBV28; D gene: TRBD1; CDR3 DNA: TGTGCCAGCAGAACAGGGGAGGGGAGGTATGGCTACACCTTC; CDR3 protein: CASRTGEGRYGYTF
J gene: TRBJ2-5; clone size: NA; V gene: TRBV7-8; D gene: TRBD1; CDR3 DNA: TGTGCCAGCAGCTTAGATCCCAGACAGGGGGCGATACCAGTCCAAGAGACCCAGTACTTC; CDR3 protein: CASSLDPRQGAIPVQETQYF
J gene: TRBJ2-7; clone size: NA; V gene: TRBV7-9; D gene: TRBD1; CDR3 DNA: TGTGCCAGCAGCCTAGAACAGGGGGCATCCTACGAGCAGTACTTC; CDR3 protein: CASSLEQGASYEQYF
J gene: TRBJ2-7; clone size: NA; V gene: TRBV28; D gene: NA; CDR3 DNA: TGTGCCTCAGGGGGGGGCTCCTACGAGCAGTACTTC; CDR3 protein: CASGGGSYEQYF
J gene: TRBJ1-5; clone size: NA; V gene: TRBV9; D gene: NA; CDR3 DNA: TGTGCCAGCAGCGTAGCGGGGGGTAGCAATCAGCCCCAGCATTTT; CDR3 protein: CASSVAGGSNQPQHF
J gene: TRBJ2-7; clone size: NA; V gene: TRBV7-8; D gene: TRBD1; CDR3 DNA: TGTGCCAGCAGCTCTGGACAGGGAATAGACGAGCAGTACTTC; CDR3 protein: CASSSGQGIDEQYF
J gene: TRBJ2-5; clone size: NA; V gene: TRBV30; D gene: NA; CDR3 DNA: TGTGCCTGGAGCGCGGGAGAGACCCAGTACTTC; CDR3 protein: CAWSAGETQYF
J gene: TRBJ2-2; clone size: NA; V gene: TRBV25-1; D gene: NA; CDR3 DNA: TGTGCCAGCAGTGACCTCTGGGGTACAGGACGCACCGGGGAGCTGTTTTTT; CDR3 protein: CASSDLWGTGRTGELFF
J gene: TRBJ1-1; clone size: few; V gene: TRBV29-1; D gene: NA; CDR3 DNA: TGCAGCGTTGTTTCTGCGAACACTGAAGCTTTCTTT; CDR3 protein: CSVVSANTEAFF
J gene: TRBJ1-1; clone size: NA; V gene: TRBV7-2; D gene: NA; CDR3 DNA: TGTGGCGTCAGCGGGTTAAGGACTGAAGCTTTCTTT; CDR3 protein: CGVSGLRTEAFF
J gene: TRBJ2-5; clone size: NA; V gene: TRBV29-1; D gene: NA; CDR3 DNA: TGCAGCGTCAGGAGGGCAGAAGAGACCCAGTACTTC; CDR3 protein: CSVRRAEETQYF
J gene: TRBJ2-5; clone size: NA; V gene: TRBV7-7; D gene: TRBD1; CDR3 DNA: TGTGCCAGCAGCCTAGACAGGGGGCAAGAGACCCAGTACTTC; CDR3 protein: CASSLDRGQETQYF
J gene: TRBJ1-2; clone size: few; V gene: TRBV6-4; D gene: NA; CDR3 DNA: TGTGCCAGCAAGCCCCAGGGTGTGACCGCCTCTGGTGTGTACACCTTC; CDR3 protein: CASKPQGVTASGVYTF
J gene: TRBJ2-1; clone size: NA; V gene: TRBV5-6; D gene: NA; CDR3 DNA: TGTGCCAGCAGCTATGGACAGGAGCAGTTCTTC; CDR3 protein: CASSYGQEQFF
J gene: TRBJ2-1; clone size: once; V gene: TRBV18; D gene: TRBD1; CDR3 DNA: TGTGCCAGCTCACCACAGGGACAGGGGTCCTACAATGAGCAGTTCTTC; CDR3 protein: CASSPQGQGSYNEQFF
J gene: TRBJ2-1; clone size: NA; V gene: TRBV13; D gene: NA; CDR3 DNA: TGTGCCAGCAGCTTCAACAGGGAGGGTGAGCAGTTCTTC; CDR3 protein: CASSFNREGEQFF
J gene: TRBJ2-7; clone size: NA; V gene: TRBV5-1; D gene: TRBD1; CDR3 DNA: TGCGCCAGCAGCTCGGGACAGGATCCCTACGAGCAGTACTTC; CDR3 protein: CASSSGQDPYEQYF
J gene: TRBJ1-1; clone size: NA; V gene: TRBV7-9; D gene: TRBD1; CDR3 DNA: TGTGCCAGCAGCATTGCCGGGACAGTCGAAGCTTTCTTT; CDR3 protein: CASSIAGTVEAFF
J gene: TRBJ2-3; clone size: NA; V gene: TRBV7-9; D gene: TRBD1; CDR3 DNA: TGTGCCAGCAGCTCGGGACAGCTCACAGATACGCAGTATTTT; CDR3 protein: CASSSGQLTDTQYF
J gene: TRBJ2-5; clone size: NA; V gene: TRBV7-7; D gene: TRBD1; CDR3 DNA: TGTGCTAGCAGCTTAGGGGGCACTAGGGGAGAGACCCAGTACTTC; CDR3 protein: CASSLGGTRGETQYF
J gene: TRBJ2-5; clone size: NA; V gene: TRBV14; D gene: NA; CDR3 DNA: TGTGCCAGCAGCCAAAATGTGGGGGGCGAGACCCAGTACTTC; CDR3 protein: CASSQNVGGETQYF
J gene: TRBJ2-7; clone size: NA; V gene: TRBV18; D gene: NA; CDR3 DNA: TGTGCCAGCTCATTCGGGGCGGATCTCTACGAGCAGTACTTC; CDR3 protein: CASSFGADLYEQYF
J gene: TRBJ2-3; clone size: NA; V gene: TRBV5-4; D gene: TRBD2; CDR3 DNA: TGTGCCAGCAGCTTAGCGGGGGGGCGCACAGATACGCAGTATTTT; CDR3 protein: CASSLAGGRTDTQYF